This T cell receptor (beta chain) is from a study of blood T cells in healthy people across ages. V was trimmed by 2 bases and J by 0 bases, leaving 10 bases between them. CDR1 and CDR2 (germline): MNHEY, SVGAGI. There are 15 residues in the CDR3. A J-beta primer mix and a sample-barcoded 5' primer were used in a second PCR of about 6 to 12 cycles. A template-switch adaptor that had 12 random nucleotides put a tag on each cDNA molecule. TCRdb itself ran the 5' RACE reads through MiXCR, one entry per CDR3 protein. The sample lists 1.5 million to 2 million distinct CDR3 sequences, around 50% occurring once. Study-wide results and caveats: There was a strong correlation between TCR beta diversity and naive T cell percentage.

On this clonotype: What it binds is not known.

This chain connects TRBV6-5 to TRBJ1-1, with D maybe TRBD1 (6 bases). The sequencing input was blood. The receptor was derived from a woman in her thirties or forties in good health. CDR3 nucleotides: TGTGCCAGCAGTTACCAGGGGATGGTGAACACTGAAGCTTTCTTT. Amino acids: CASSYQGMVNTEAFF.